A selection of T cell receptor beta chains follows, all from one sample in a study of blood T cell repertoires in COVID-19. Produced via immunoSEQ multiplex PCR; TCRdb's table is partial and in-frame only. This table holds some 71,000 clones, 65% to 90% found once. The sequenced sample was peripheral blood. The origin of the receptors is a woman aged 45-60 years with acute or convalescent COVID-19. CDR3s include the opening cysteine and the closing phenylalanine or tryptophan. D genes are given only for firm matches.

>TRBJ1-2|TRBV6-2/TRBV6-3|.
CASSYGVLGYGYTF
>TRBJ2-7|TRBV7-9|.
CASSFQNSGTGFYEQYF
>TRBJ2-7|TRBV19|.
CASRRTAGLGYYEQYF
>TRBJ1-2|TRBV19|.
CASSIPLGRIGYTF
>TRBJ2-3|TRBV4-3|.
CASSQLENTDTQYF
>TRBJ2-3|TRBV7-9|TRBD1
CASSIADRADTQYF
>TRBJ2-2|TRBV3-1/TRBV3-2|TRBD2
CASSHQFPSGRWTGELFF
>TRBJ2-7|TRBV6-5|TRBD2
CASSYGREGYPHEQYF
>TRBJ2-5|TRBV3-1/TRBV3-2|TRBD1
CASSRGQGGLTSPLETQYF
>TRBJ2-2|TRBV7-2|.
CASSLQGWFGELFF
>TRBJ2-5|TRBV5-4|.
CASSSNRYQETQYF
>TRBJ2-3|TRBV2|TRBD2
CASSPGLAGTDTQYF
>TRBJ1-6|TRBV4-3|TRBD1
CASSQDRLYQGGLHF
>TRBJ1-3|TRBV9|TRBD1
CASSVAGQDSGNTIYF
>TRBJ2-3|TRBV11-2|.
CASSIFGVRRTDTQYF
>TRBJ2-7|TRBV6-1|.
CASSEMPGADYEQYF
>TRBJ2-1|TRBV13|.
CASSWEGVNEQFF
>TRBJ1-2|TRBV6-5|.
CASITRQADYGYTF
>TRBJ1-1|TRBV5-1|.
CASSLVGGRTEAFF
>TRBJ2-5|TRBV19|.
CASRQAGETQYF
>TRBJ2-1|TRBV7-3|.
CASSLKGGAPYNEQFF
>TRBJ1-5|TRBV19|TRBD1
CASSFKDRGLQPQHF
>TRBJ1-2|TRBV5-6|.
CASSSWFSRYGYTF
>TRBJ2-5|TRBV28|TRBD2
CASSSRLAGAGETQYF
>TRBJ2-7|TRBV12-3/TRBV12-4|TRBD2
CASRPSGGGEQYF
>TRBJ2-7|TRBV27|.
CASKPQGPRYEQYF
>TRBJ2-7|TRBV6-2/TRBV6-3|TRBD2
CASSLGLASEQYF
>TRBJ2-1|TRBV19|.
CASSIRSNEQFF
>TRBJ2-3|TRBV7-9|.
CASSPRGPDTQYF
>TRBJ2-1|TRBV11-2|TRBD2
CASSLRTSGRKNEQFF
>TRBJ2-7|TRBV3-1/TRBV3-2|TRBD1
CASSQSRDRVPYEQYF
>TRBJ2-7|TRBV28|.
CASSPVSIGEQYF
>TRBJ2-5|TRBV5-1|TRBD1
CASSRAGGAETQYF
>TRBJ1-4|TRBV3-1/TRBV3-2|.
CASSTLEKLFF
>TRBJ1-6|TRBV12-3/TRBV12-4|.
CASSSRGNSPLHF